Listed below are T cell receptor beta chains from one sample, sequenced in a study of control samples from healthy donors and cancer patients. The data were produced by immunoSEQ multiplex PCR, yet TCRdb's version contains in-frame clones alone and is incomplete. Its clone listing holds under 200,000 clones. Sequencing used blood. These receptors originate from a woman between 25 and 40 years old in good health. CDR3s leave out the opening cysteine and the closing phenylalanine or tryptophan.

V,J,CDR3
TRBV5-1,TRBJ1-1,ASSLAPLMNTEAF
TRBV9,TRBJ2-3,ASSVVGGRADTQY
TRBV9,TRBJ2-3,ASSVLSSTDTQY
TRBV4-1,TRBJ1-1,ASSQGAMV
TRBV28,TRBJ2-5,ASSSGSRGGEEETQY
TRBV19,TRBJ2-7,ASSISSRVREQY
TRBV6-1,TRBJ2-2,ASSEGVPWVGELF
TRBV4-3,TRBJ2-3,ASSQRTVFTDTQY
TRBV5-1,TRBJ2-7,ASSSAIHSYEQY
TRBV15,TRBJ1-3,ATSRDRSGTGNTIY
TRBV6-1,TRBJ2-7,ASSESSSGGLYEQY
TRBV19,TRBJ1-2,ATQQGYYGYT
TRBV5-5,TRBJ1-6,ASSSRQGRRSPLH
TRBV5-5,TRBJ1-4,ASSAQGLRVEDEKLF
TRBV28,TRBJ1-2,ASSPTARRRTNYGYT
TRBV7-8,TRBJ2-2,ASSLETSGGIPGELF
TRBV2,TRBJ1-2,ASSESHTGYGYT
TRBV5-1,TRBJ2-4,ASSEALVPKNIQY
TRBV6-5,TRBJ2-7,ASSQEGLALNEQY
TRBV7-6,TRBJ1-1,ASSLAGMNTEAF
TRBV7-9,TRBJ1-3,ASSFIGNTIY
TRBV28,TRBJ2-3,ASSFQGLADTQY
TRBV4-1,TRBJ2-3,ASSQEKVRGTGSLDTQY
TRBV14,TRBJ2-7,ASAHEQY
TRBV7-9,TRBJ2-7,ASSSTIHEQY
TRBV3-1/TRBV3-2,TRBJ1-5,ASSQAYSNQPQH
TRBV7-2,TRBJ2-2,ASSLVLAGELF
TRBV5-1,TRBJ2-3,ASSFATGTQDTQY
TRBV6-1,TRBJ1-4,ASSERRDREKLF
TRBV10-3,TRBJ1-2,AINFDRGMTSGYT
TRBV18,TRBJ2-7,ASSSGQGSYEQY
TRBV27,TRBJ1-1,ASSPLAGKPLNTEAF
TRBV7-2,TRBJ1-3,ASSARTGGNTIY
TRBV4-1,TRBJ1-5,ASSQAERAQPQH
TRBV28,TRBJ2-3,ASQDRGSLTDTQY
TRBV4-1,TRBJ2-3,ASSQVPGDTQY
TRBV7-2,TRBJ2-3,ASSFLGYTQY
TRBV6-5,TRBJ1-2,ASVRLQGAANGYT
TRBV2,TRBJ2-5,ASSEPRLWVAGSLMAQY
TRBV2,TRBJ1-2,ASSQDRGLSNYGYT
TRBV7-9,TRBJ1-1,ASSLEQGHTEAF
TRBV30,TRBJ2-5,AWRKGGRETQY
TRBV25-1,TRBJ2-7,ASSPQGRGAWSYEQY
TRBV10-3,TRBJ1-6,AISESDGGNSPLH
TRBV24-1,TRBJ2-1,ATSVQDSEQF
TRBV3-1/TRBV3-2,TRBJ1-5,ASSQSPAEPQH
TRBV4-1,TRBJ2-2,ASSRQGGNTGELF